The 14 T cell receptor beta chains given below trace back to one sample, sequenced in a study of tumor and adjacent non-tumor tissue in lung cancer. This sample's RNA came from whole unsorted tissue. This non-tumor lung sample came from over 3 cm beyond the tumor edge. The library came from three nested PCR rounds adapted from ARM-PCR protocols. A single record per CDR3 protein comes from TCRdb applying MiXCR to the multiplex PCR reads. The sample consists of 75,000 to 90,000 distinct CDR3 sequences, more than 65% of them appearing once. Specimen: distant non-tumor lung tissue. The receptors here all came from a woman in her forties or fifties with non-small cell lung cancer.

In its sample, this clonotype was seen many times. The chain recombines TRBV6-2 or TRBV6-3 with TRBJ2-3, with a possible D match to TRBD1 (5 bases). Germline CDR1 MNHEY, CDR2 SVGEGT. V was clipped by 8 bases and J by 2 bases, with 11 bases between them. The CDR3 sequence is 13 residues long. The CDR3 nucleotides are TGTGCCAGCGACAGACCGAACACAGATACGCAGTATTTT. Protein product: CASDRPNTDTQYF.

Details on this clonotype: This CDR3 fails to terminate in the conserved phenylalanine or tryptophan, so it likely reflects a read error. This sequence joins TRBV6-5 and TRBJ2-7; D call uncertain. Trimming left V 1 base short and J 2 bases short, with 9 bases between. Germline V CDR1 and CDR2: MNHEY, SVGAGI. This CDR3 has 14 amino acids. The CDR3 bases are TGTGCCAGCAGTTACTACCGGAAAGCCTACGAGCAGTACATC. As protein: CASSYYRKAYEQYI.

Concerning this clonotype itself: A much larger clone differs by one base, so this may be a read error. The chain joins TRBV20-1 to TRBJ2-1; D is uncertain. The germline V gene encodes CDR1 DFQATT and CDR2 SNEGSKA (reference sequence). The CDR3 length is 13 residues. The CDR3 protein is CTANSRVVDEQFF. The CDR3 region has the DNA TGCACTGCCAATAGCCGGGTGGTGGATGAGCAGTTCTTC.

In this sample, this clonotype turned up a few times. The chain carries TRBV11-2 and TRBJ2-1; 7 bases map to TRBD1. Germline loops: CDR1 SGHAT, CDR2 FQNNGV. The junction had 18 bases not matched to a gene; V was cut back by 3 bases and J by 13 bases. CDR3 size: 16 residues. CDR3: CASSLKPRQGFTEQFF. The CDR3 DNA sequence: TGTGCCAGCAGCTTGAAACCGAGACAGGGATTCACTGAACAGTTCTTC.

Regarding this clonotype: An end of the junction differs from the germline gene, which may be a read error. The V gene is TRBV11-2, the J gene TRBJ2-3, with a weak D call TRBD2 (6 bases). The CDR3 is 14 amino acids. Germline V CDR1 and CDR2: SGHAT, FQNNGV. The CDR3 sequence is CAISPRDFTYTQYF. The CDR3 DNA is TGTGCCATCAGCCCGAGGGACTTCACATATACGCAGTATTTT.

This clonotype occurred once. One end of the junction fails to match germline, which may point to a read error. V and J are TRBV6-1 and TRBJ1-4; no firm D call. The CDR3 totals 12 residues. Per the germline V gene, CDR1 is MNHNS and CDR2 is SASEGT. CDR3 sequence (DNA): TGTGCCAGCAGTGAGATTGCCGAAAAACTGTTGTTT. Amino acid sequence: CASSEIAEKLLF.

This clonotype has just a few counts. This rearrangement joins TRBV18 to TRBJ1-4; no firm D call. Germline-derived CDR1 and CDR2 are KGHSH and LQKENI. Trimming stripped 10 bases from V and 3 bases from J, with 12 bases between. The CDR3 has 13 residues. CDR3 amino acids: CATRGPPNEKLFF. Written as DNA, the CDR3 is TGTGCCACCCGAGGCCCACCTAATGAAAAACTGTTTTTT.

This clonotype was observed once. Compared with germline, one end of the junction differs, possibly owing to a read error. The chain links TRBV11-2 to TRBJ2-7, with 10 bases that match TRBD2. The CDR3 consists of 17 residues. CDR1 and CDR2 (germline): SGHAT, FQNNGV. The CDR3 bases are TGTGCCTGCAGCCCCCGGACTAGCGGAAGGGCATTGTGTGAGCAGTACTTC. It codes for CACSPRTSGRALCEQYF.

The chain combines TRBV4-1 with TRBJ2-7; 9 bases line up with TRBD1. The CDR3 is 17 amino acids. The V and J ends lost 2 bases and 7 bases, in that order; junction bases with no gene match: 15. Germline V gene lookup returns CDR1 MGHRA and CDR2 YSYEKL. The CDR3 region has the DNA TGCGCCAGCAGCCAAACGTCCGCAACAGGGGGCGGTTATGAGCAGTACTTC. This codes for CASSQTSATGGGYEQYF.

On this clonotype: As the CDR3 is not closed by the conserved phenylalanine or tryptophan, this likely results from a read error. This chain joins TRBV12-3 or TRBV12-4 and TRBJ2-2; a weak D match, TRBD1 (6 bases). The CDR3 runs to 16 residues. CDR3 in amino acids: CASSLGTRTNTGELFI. In DNA, the CDR3 is TGTGCTAGCAGTTTAGGGACAAGGACAAACACTGGGGAGCTGTTTATT.

The genes are TRBV11-2 and TRBJ2-1, with D unclear. Germline V gives CDR1 SGHAT, CDR2 FQNNGV. V was cut by 7 bases and J by 12 bases, with 22 bases left in between. The CDR3 loop spans 14 amino acids. The CDR3 spells CASTFGSADIGQFF. CDR3 in DNA: TGTGCCAGCACCTTTGGCAGTGCCGACATTGGGCAGTTCTTC.

In the case of this clonotype: The CDR3 ends on some other residue instead of the conserved phenylalanine or tryptophan, so this is likely a read error. J is TRBJ2-7 and V is TRBV6-5, with D perhaps TRBD2 (5 bases). This CDR3 has 15 amino acids. Trimming left V 2 bases short and J 4 bases short, with 15 bases between. Germline CDR1 MNHEY, CDR2 SVGAGI. The CDR3 coding sequence is TGTGCCAGCAGTTACCGCGGGCTATCGGGATACGAGCAGTACTCC. This codes for CASSYRGLSGYEQYS.

A remark on this clonotype: Sequence at one end of the junction differs from germline and may be a read error. The rearrangement joins TRBV4-1 to TRBJ2-2; 15 bases are a match to TRBD2. Germline V gene sequence: CDR1 MGHRA, CDR2 YSYEKL. CDR3 length: 21 amino acids. The CDR3 loop is CVSSQYEGLAGGPANTWELFF. CDR3 coding DNA: TGCGTCAGCAGCCAGTACGAAGGACTAGCGGGAGGGCCCGCGAACACCTGGGAGCTGTTTTTT.

Of note for this clonotype: A much larger clone is a single base away; this may be a read error. A read error is likely, as this CDR3 ends without the conserved phenylalanine or tryptophan. V is TRBV15 and J is TRBJ2-3; 9 bases line up with TRBD2. This CDR3 has 21 residues. The germline V gene encodes CDR1 LNHNV and CDR2 YYDKDF (reference sequence). V dropped 0 bases and J dropped 3; count of bases not matched to a gene: 19. CDR3 sequence reads: CATSRDDGGASGTYPTDTQYY. The CDR3 nucleotides read TGTGCCACCAGCAGAGATGATGGGGGGGCTAGCGGGACTTATCCGACAGATACGCAGTATTAT.